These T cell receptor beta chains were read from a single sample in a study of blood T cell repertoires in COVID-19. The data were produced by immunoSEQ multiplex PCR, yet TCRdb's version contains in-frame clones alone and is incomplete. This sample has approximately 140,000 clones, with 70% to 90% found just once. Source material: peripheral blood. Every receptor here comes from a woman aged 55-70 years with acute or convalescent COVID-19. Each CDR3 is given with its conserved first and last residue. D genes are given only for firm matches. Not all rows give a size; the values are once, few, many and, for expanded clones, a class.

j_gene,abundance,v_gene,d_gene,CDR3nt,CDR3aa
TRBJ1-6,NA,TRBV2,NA,TGTGCCAGCAGCCGGACAGCAAACGCCCCCCTCCACTTT,CASSRTANAPLHF
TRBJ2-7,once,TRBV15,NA,TGTGCCACCAGCAGAGATCGCGGAGGACAGTACTTC,CATSRDRGGQYF
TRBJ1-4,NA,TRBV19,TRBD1,TGTGCCAGTAGTTCTCGGGACAGTGAAAAACTGTTTTTT,CASSSRDSEKLFF
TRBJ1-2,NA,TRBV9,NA,TGTGCCAGCAGCCAGAATTATTTAGGCTACACCTTC,CASSQNYLGYTF
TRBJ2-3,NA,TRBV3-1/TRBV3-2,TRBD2,TGTGCCAGCAGCCCTGGGCTAGCGGGAGTCACAGATACGCAGTATTTT,CASSPGLAGVTDTQYF
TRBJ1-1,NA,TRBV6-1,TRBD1,TGTGCCACCAGTCGGGAGACAGGGAGGACTGAAGCTTTCTTT,CATSRETGRTEAFF
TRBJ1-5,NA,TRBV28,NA,TGTGCCAGCCGAGCGCCCAAGGACAGTCGTAAAGATAGCAATCAGCCCCAGCATTTT,CASRAPKDSRKDSNQPQHF
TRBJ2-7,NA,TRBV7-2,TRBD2,TGTGCCAGCAGCAAACGACTAGCGGGGCTCAGCTCCTACGAGCAGTACTTC,CASSKRLAGLSSYEQYF
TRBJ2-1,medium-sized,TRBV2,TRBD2,TGTGCCAGCAGTCACAACCTGGGACTAGCGGGGACCTCCTACAATGAGCAGTTCTTC,CASSHNLGLAGTSYNEQFF
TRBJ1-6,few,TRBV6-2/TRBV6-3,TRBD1,TGTGCCAGCAGTACCGGACAGGAGAATTCACCCCTCCACTTT,CASSTGQENSPLHF
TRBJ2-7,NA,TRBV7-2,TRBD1,TGTGCCAGCCAGGTGGGGACAGGGTCCTACGAGCAGTACTTC,CASQVGTGSYEQYF
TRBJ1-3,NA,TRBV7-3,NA,TGTGCCAGCAGCGCACAGGACTCTGGAAACACCATATATTTT,CASSAQDSGNTIYF
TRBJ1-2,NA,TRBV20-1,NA,TGCAGTGCTAGTCATGGGACAAACTATGGCTACACCTTC,CSASHGTNYGYTF
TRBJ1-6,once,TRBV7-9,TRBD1,TGTGCCAGCAGCTTAGCGACAGGGGTTTCCTATAATTCACCCCTCCACTTT,CASSLATGVSYNSPLHF
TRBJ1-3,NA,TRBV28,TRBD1,TGTGCCGCAGAGGGGGCCCGCTCTGGAAACACCATATATTTT,CAAEGARSGNTIYF
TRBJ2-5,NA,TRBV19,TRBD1,TGTGCCAGTAGCAGACAGGGACACAAGACAGAGACCCAGTACTTC,CASSRQGHKTETQYF
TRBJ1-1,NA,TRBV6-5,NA,TGTGCCAGCAGTTTAGGACAGTACACTGAAGCTTTCTTT,CASSLGQYTEAFF
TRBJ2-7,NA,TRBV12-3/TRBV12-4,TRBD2,TGTGCCAGCAGTTTCGGGAGGGAGCAGTACTTC,CASSFGREQYF
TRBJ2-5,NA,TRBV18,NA,TGTGCCAGCTCACTGCTACAGGGAACATCGGAGACCCAGTACTTC,CASSLLQGTSETQYF
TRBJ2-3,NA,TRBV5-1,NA,TGCGCCAGCAGCTTGGGCGGGGGCACCAACACAGATACGCAGTATTTT,CASSLGGGTNTDTQYF
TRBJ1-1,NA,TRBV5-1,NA,TGCGCCAGCAGCTTGATGACCCAGGGAAACACTGAAGCTTTCTTT,CASSLMTQGNTEAFF
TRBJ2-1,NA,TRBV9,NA,TGTGCCAGCAGCGTAGGATTCCGGGAAACCCTTTTCTCCTACAATGAGCAGTTCTTC,CASSVGFRETLFSYNEQFF
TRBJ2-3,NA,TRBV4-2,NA,TGTGCCAGCAGCCAAGAGCGGTTTTCAGATACGCAGTATTTT,CASSQERFSDTQYF
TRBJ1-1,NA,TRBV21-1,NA,TGTGCCAGCAGCAAACAGAACACTGAAGCTTTCTTT,CASSKQNTEAFF
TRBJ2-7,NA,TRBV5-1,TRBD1,TGCGCCAGCAGCTTGGAGGGACAGGGAGTCGTAGACGAGCAGTACTTC,CASSLEGQGVVDEQYF
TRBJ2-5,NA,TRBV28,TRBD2,TGTGCCAGCGGAGCGGGGGGCCAAGAGACCCAGTACTTC,CASGAGGQETQYF
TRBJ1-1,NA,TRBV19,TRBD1,TGTGCCAGTAGAGAGACAGGGATGAACACTGAAGCTTTCTTT,CASRETGMNTEAFF
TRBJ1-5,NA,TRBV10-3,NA,TGTGCCATCAGTGATAACAATCAGCCCCAGCATTTT,CAISDNNQPQHF
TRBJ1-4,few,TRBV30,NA,TGTGCCTGGAGTGGGCTGAGGGCGGGTGAAAAACTGTTTTTT,CAWSGLRAGEKLFF
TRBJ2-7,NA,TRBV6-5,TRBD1,TGTGCCACCCTTTACAGGGGAGTAACTTCCTACGAGCAGTACTTC,CATLYRGVTSYEQYF
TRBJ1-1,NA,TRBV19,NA,TGTGCCAGTAGTACCGATCAGACAAGCCCGAACACTGAAGCTTTCTTT,CASSTDQTSPNTEAFF
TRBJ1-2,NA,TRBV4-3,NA,TGCGCCAGCAGCCAAGGTCACGGAGTTTGGGGCTACACCTTC,CASSQGHGVWGYTF